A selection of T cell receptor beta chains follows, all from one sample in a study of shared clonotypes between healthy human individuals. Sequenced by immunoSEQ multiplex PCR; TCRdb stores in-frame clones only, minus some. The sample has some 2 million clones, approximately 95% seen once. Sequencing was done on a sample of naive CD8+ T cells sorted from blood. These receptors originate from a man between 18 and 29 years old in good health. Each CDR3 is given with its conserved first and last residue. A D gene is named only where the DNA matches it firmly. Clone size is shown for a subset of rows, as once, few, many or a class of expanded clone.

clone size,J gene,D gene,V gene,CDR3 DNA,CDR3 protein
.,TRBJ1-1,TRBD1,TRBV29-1,TGCAGCGTTGAAGATTGGACAGGGCTGGACACTGAAGCTTTCTTT,CSVEDWTGLDTEAFF
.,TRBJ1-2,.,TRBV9,TGTGCCAGCAGCGTAGCTGGAGGCGGAGGGTTCCGCGGCTACACCTTC,CASSVAGGGGFRGYTF
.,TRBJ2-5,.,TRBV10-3,TGTGCCATCATTACCGATTTTGGCAGCAAAGAGACCCAGTACTTC,CAIITDFGSKETQYF
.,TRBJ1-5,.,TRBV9,TGTGCCAGCGGGCCATTCAATAGCAATCAGCCCCAGCATTTT,CASGPFNSNQPQHF
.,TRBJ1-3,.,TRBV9,TGTGCCAGCAGCGATGGGGTGGGGAATAGTCCTGGAAACACCATATATTTT,CASSDGVGNSPGNTIYF
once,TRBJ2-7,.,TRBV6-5,TGTGCCAGCAGTCTTGACGGCTGGGGTGACGAGCAGTACTTC,CASSLDGWGDEQYF
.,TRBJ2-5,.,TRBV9,TGTGCCAGCAGCGATGAAATAGCCGGGGTGCAACTGACCCAGTACTTC,CASSDEIAGVQLTQYF
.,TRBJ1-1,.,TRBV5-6,TGTGCCAGCAGCTGGTGGGGGGAGAACACTGAAGCTTTCTTT,CASSWWGENTEAFF
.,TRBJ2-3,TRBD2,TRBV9,TGTGCCAGCAGCGTAGGTGGCGGGGGGACAGATACGCAGTATTTT,CASSVGGGGTDTQYF
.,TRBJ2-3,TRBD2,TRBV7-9,TGTGCCAGCAGCTTACTAGCGGGGGAGTTATGGGCAGATACGCAGTATTTT,CASSLLAGELWADTQYF
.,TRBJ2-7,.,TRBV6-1,TGTGCCAGCAGTGGCCGGGGACGGAACCTTTACGAGCAGTACTTC,CASSGRGRNLYEQYF
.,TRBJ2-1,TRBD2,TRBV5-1,TGCGCCAGCGGTAGCGCTAGCGGGAATTATGAGCAGTTCTTC,CASGSASGNYEQFF
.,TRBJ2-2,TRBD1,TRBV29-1,TGCAGCGTTGAAGATGCGAGCGCAGGGGGTGACACCGGGGAGCTGTTTTTT,CSVEDASAGGDTGELFF
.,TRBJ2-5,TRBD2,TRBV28,TGTGCCAGCAGTCCCGGAGGACTAGCGGGGGAGGAGACCCAGTACTTC,CASSPGGLAGEETQYF
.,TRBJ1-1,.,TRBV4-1,TGCGCCAGCAGCCAAGATGCGAGTTTAATGAACACTGAAGCTTTCTTT,CASSQDASLMNTEAFF
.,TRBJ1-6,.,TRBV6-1,TGTGCCAGCAGCCTAAGGGGGGCCCATAATTCACCCCTCCACTTT,CASSLRGAHNSPLHF
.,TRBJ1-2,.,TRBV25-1,TGTGCCAGCACCGGCAGAAGGGACTATGGCTACACCTTC,CASTGRRDYGYTF
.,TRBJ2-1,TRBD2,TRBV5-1,TGCGCCAGCAGCGGACTAGCGGGGGGTCGCAGCTCCTACAATGAGCAGTTCTTC,CASSGLAGGRSSYNEQFF